The 2 T cell receptor beta chains below come from one sample, sequenced in a study of shared clonotypes between healthy human individuals. In the naive CD8 group, cells lacked CD45RO and were positively selected for CCR7, so terminally differentiated effector memory CD45RA+ cells were left out. Assay: immunoSEQ multiplex PCR; the TCRdb copy retains only in-frame clones and omits some. The sample carries about 2.1 million clones, around 93% recorded once. The sample consisted of naive CD8+ T cells from PBMCs. The receptors were sampled from a man aged 18 to 29 in good health. Some clones in this sample may be carry-over from other donors' samples.

This chain joins TRBV6-1 and TRBJ2-7; D is possibly TRBD1 (6 bases). This CDR3 spans 15 amino acids. Trimming took 3 bases from V and 2 from J, leaving 14 bases between them. The V gene's germline CDR1 is MNHNS and CDR2 SASEGT. The CDR3 coding sequence is TGTGCCAGCAGTGACCCTCGAACAGGGCCCTACGAGCAGTACTTC. Translation: CASSDPRTGPYEQYF.

V and J are TRBV4-3 and TRBJ2-7; no firm D call. The CDR3 is 16 residues long. Trimming cost V 4 bases and J 6 bases, with 22 bases left between them. The germline V gene has CDR1 LGHNA and CDR2 YSLEER. The CDR3 loop is CASSLQPTTLPAEQYF. The CDR3 DNA reads TGCGCCAGCAGCCTTCAACCCACGACCTTACCGGCCGAGCAGTACTTC.